This is a list of T cell receptor beta chains from one sample in a study of Ad26.COV2.S vaccination and SARS-CoV-2 variants. Profiled with immunoSEQ multiplex PCR; TCRdb holds only in-frame clones, not every one. The sample contains 350,000 to 550,000 clones, 89% of which appear only once. Sample: peripheral blood, taken in a trial of Ad26.COV2.S vaccine versus placebo. The receptors were sampled from a person aged 18-60 years who received the Ad26.COV2.S COVID-19 vaccine or a placebo. The CDR3 runs from the conserved cysteine through the conserved F or W. The D gene is left open where the match is weak. Clone size is stated in some rows and not others, as once, few, many or a class when expanded.

j_gene,abundance,d_gene,v_gene,CDR3aa,CDR3nt
TRBJ2-5,-,-,TRBV5-1,CASSRDGNTGLQETQYF,TGCGCCAGCAGCCGCGACGGGAACACGGGCCTACAAGAGACCCAGTACTTC
TRBJ2-7,-,TRBD1,TRBV5-1,CASSLGGQVSEQYF,TGCGCCAGCAGCTTGGGAGGACAGGTCTCCGAGCAGTACTTC
TRBJ2-1,-,TRBD2,TRBV7-9,CASSLVGAGIDEQFF,TGTGCCAGCAGCTTAGTAGGAGCGGGAATTGATGAGCAGTTCTTC
TRBJ2-1,-,TRBD2,TRBV5-4,CASSLTGGANEQFF,TGTGCCAGCAGCTTGACGGGGGGGGCCAATGAGCAGTTCTTC
TRBJ2-1,-,-,TRBV6-4,CASGTGNNEQFF,TGTGCCAGCGGAACAGGGAACAATGAGCAGTTCTTC
TRBJ1-6,once,-,TRBV7-9,CASSLESKSPLHF,TGTGCCAGCAGCTTAGAAAGCAAATCACCCCTCCACTTT
TRBJ2-5,few,TRBD2,TRBV11-1,CASSWEVAGPQETQYF,TGTGCCAGCAGCTGGGAGGTAGCGGGCCCCCAAGAGACCCAGTACTTC
TRBJ1-5,-,-,TRBV9,CASSAGRGQPQHF,TGTGCCAGCAGCGCAGGGAGAGGGCAGCCCCAGCATTTT
TRBJ1-2,-,-,TRBV5-1,CASTMTGPGGYTF,TGCGCCAGCACCATGACAGGTCCGGGCGGCTACACCTTC
TRBJ1-3,-,-,TRBV4-1,CASSRFQGSGNTIYF,TGCGCCAGCAGTCGGTTCCAGGGCTCTGGAAACACCATATATTTT
TRBJ1-1,few,-,TRBV7-2,CASSLGRNTEAFF,TGTGCCAGCAGCTTAGGACGAAACACTGAAGCTTTCTTT
TRBJ2-1,-,TRBD2,TRBV7-2,CASSLVAGVVYNEQFF,TGTGCCAGCAGCTTAGTAGCGGGAGTAGTGTACAATGAGCAGTTCTTC
TRBJ1-2,-,TRBD1,TRBV5-1,CASSPGQGVRHGYTF,TGCGCCAGCAGCCCCGGACAGGGGGTCCGTCATGGCTACACCTTC
TRBJ2-1,-,-,TRBV5-1,CASSLDGSYNEQFF,TGCGCCAGCAGCTTGGACGGGTCCTACAATGAGCAGTTCTTC
TRBJ2-2,-,-,TRBV7-9,CASSLAYSGRELFF,TGTGCCAGCAGCCTCGCCTATAGCGGCCGGGAGCTGTTTTTT
TRBJ1-6,-,-,TRBV7-9,CASSPIGAGYSPLHF,TGTGCCAGCAGCCCGATTGGGGCGGGATATTCACCCCTCCACTTT
TRBJ2-2,-,-,TRBV24-1,CATSDGLTDHTGELFF,TGTGCCACCAGTGATGGACTTACAGATCACACCGGGGAGCTGTTTTTT
TRBJ2-7,-,-,TRBV4-1,CASSWDRVSEQYF,TGCGCCAGCAGCTGGGACCGAGTCTCCGAGCAGTACTTC
TRBJ1-2,few,-,TRBV4-3,CASSRRGGFGYTF,TGCGCCAGCAGCCGAAGGGGGGGATTCGGCTACACCTTC
TRBJ2-2,-,-,TRBV5-4,CASSLGGGAGNTGELFF,TGTGCCAGCAGCCTAGGAGGGGGCGCGGGGAACACCGGGGAGCTGTTTTTT
TRBJ1-3,-,TRBD1,TRBV9,CASSKTGAGGNTIYF,TGTGCCAGCAGTAAAACAGGGGCTGGTGGAAACACCATATATTTT
TRBJ1-1,-,-,TRBV5-1,CASSLAGPLNTEAFF,TGCGCCAGCAGCTTGGCCGGGCCCTTGAACACTGAAGCTTTCTTT
TRBJ2-2,-,-,TRBV7-3,CASSSQGGISGELFF,TGTGCCAGCAGCTCTCAGGGGGGGATCTCCGGGGAGCTGTTTTTT
TRBJ1-6,-,-,TRBV7-2,CASSLEQRNSPLHF,TGTGCCAGCAGCTTGGAACAACGAAATTCACCCCTCCACTTT
TRBJ1-4,once,TRBD1,TRBV5-1,CASSYRTGSLEKLFF,TGCGCCAGCAGCTACCGGACAGGGTCCCTTGAAAAACTGTTTTTT
TRBJ2-7,-,TRBD1,TRBV5-5,CASSYWTGGSYEQYF,TGTGCCAGCAGCTATTGGACAGGGGGCTCCTACGAGCAGTACTTC
TRBJ1-2,-,-,TRBV5-1,CASSLRLTENYGYTF,TGCGCCAGCAGCTTGAGGCTGACCGAAAACTATGGCTACACCTTC
TRBJ2-7,-,TRBD2,TRBV7-7,CASSRGTSGGVWYEQYF,TGTGCCAGCAGTCGAGGGACTAGCGGGGGGGTCTGGTACGAGCAGTACTTC
TRBJ1-1,-,TRBD1,TRBV5-1,CASSARGPNTEAFF,TGCGCCAGCAGCGCCAGGGGGCCTAACACTGAAGCTTTCTTT
TRBJ1-1,-,-,TRBV15,CATSRGGGVEAFF,TGTGCCACCAGCAGGGGGGGAGGGGTTGAAGCTTTCTTT
TRBJ2-7,-,-,TRBV27,CASSPPLSYEQYF,TGTGCCAGCAGTCCTCCCCTCTCCTACGAGCAGTACTTC
TRBJ1-5,-,-,TRBV15,CATSSPIGGQRWGRPQHF,TGTGCCACCAGCAGCCCGATCGGCGGCCAGAGGTGGGGGCGGCCCCAGCATTTT
TRBJ2-1,-,TRBD2,TRBV19,CASSESGRYVDEQFF,TGTGCCAGTAGTGAGAGCGGGAGGTATGTGGATGAGCAGTTCTTC
TRBJ2-2,-,TRBD1,TRBV15,CATSAYRGAGGELFF,TGTGCCACCAGCGCCTACAGGGGGGCTGGCGGGGAGCTGTTTTTT
TRBJ2-7,-,-,TRBV28,CASMSLEASTSYEQYF,TGTGCCAGCATGAGTCTAGAAGCGAGTACGAGCTACGAGCAGTACTTC
TRBJ1-4,once,TRBD1,TRBV7-9,CASSSGQGWDEKLFF,TGTGCCAGCAGTTCAGGACAGGGATGGGATGAAAAACTGTTTTTT
TRBJ1-2,-,TRBD1,TRBV30,CAWSHGTAAPYGYTF,TGTGCCTGGAGCCACGGGACAGCGGCCCCCTATGGCTACACCTTC
TRBJ2-3,-,-,TRBV19,CASSPRGRDWDTQYF,TGTGCCAGTTCCCCTAGGGGTAGGGATTGGGATACGCAGTATTTT
TRBJ1-1,-,-,TRBV4-2,CASSQDTGRNTEAFF,TGTGCCAGCAGCCAAGATACAGGGAGGAACACTGAAGCTTTCTTT
TRBJ1-1,once,-,TRBV28,CASRGPQNTEAFF,TGTGCCAGCAGGGGACCTCAAAACACTGAAGCTTTCTTT
TRBJ2-5,-,-,TRBV5-4,CASSLVAEETQYF,TGTGCCAGCAGCTTGGTGGCAGAAGAGACCCAGTACTTC
TRBJ1-1,-,TRBD1,TRBV6-4,CASSRDRGYEAFF,TGTGCCAGCAGTCGGGACAGGGGGTATGAAGCTTTCTTT